These T cell receptor beta chains were read from a single sample in a study of CD8 T cells in ankylosing spondylitis. TCRdb reanalysed the 5' RACE reads using MiXCR and keeps one entry per CDR3 protein. The profile covers about 220,000 distinct CDR3 sequences, with about 26% appearing a single time and under 7% taken by the ten largest. Material: blood, either unsorted or a sorted T cell fraction (not recorded which). The receptors here all came from a male donor with ankylosing spondylitis or in good health (not recorded which). CDR3s include the opening cysteine and the closing phenylalanine or tryptophan. A D gene is named only where the DNA matches it firmly. Rows give clone size only sometimes, using once, few, many, or a class for an expanded clone.

V	J	D	size	CDR3	DNA
TRBV15	TRBJ1-5	TRBD1	NA	CATSREGQSYNQPQHF	TGTGCCACCAGCAGAGAGGGACAGAGTTACAATCAGCCCCAGCATTTT
TRBV29-1	TRBJ2-2	NA	many	CSVSYAVSNTGELFF	TGCAGCGTCAGTTACGCGGTTTCGAACACCGGGGAGCTGTTTTTT
TRBV29-1	TRBJ2-7	NA	many	CSLTTGYEQYF	TGCAGTCTGACTACGGGATACGAGCAGTACTTC
TRBV20-1	TRBJ2-2	NA	few	CSADNPGHTNTGELFF	TGCAGTGCCGATAATCCGGGACACACGAACACCGGGGAGCTGTTTTTT
TRBV29-1	TRBJ2-2	NA	many	CSGAAGTANTGELFF	TGCAGCGGTGCCGCGGGGACAGCGAACACCGGGGAGCTGTTTTTT
TRBV29-1	TRBJ2-5	TRBD1	NA	CSVERTGGETQYF	TGCAGCGTTGAGAGGACAGGGGGAGAGACCCAGTACTTC
TRBV2	TRBJ2-3	NA	many	CASSVDRTQYF	TGTGCCAGCAGTGTTGACAGAACGCAGTATTTT
TRBV7-2	TRBJ2-7	NA	NA	CASSLGARGGRYEQYF	TGTGCCAGCAGCTTAGGCGCAAGGGGGGGTAGGTACGAGCAGTACTTC
TRBV7-2	TRBJ1-1	NA	many	CASSLAFSSQRGGTTEAFF	TGTGCCAGCAGCTTAGCGTTCTCGAGCCAGCGGGGGGGAACCACTGAAGCTTTCTTT
TRBV12-3/TRBV12-4	TRBJ2-3	TRBD1	NA	CASNPDRGGTDTQYF	TGTGCCAGCAACCCTGACAGGGGGGGCACAGATACGCAGTATTTT
TRBV18	TRBJ1-1	NA	few	CASSPSVTTEAFF	TGTGCCAGCTCACCATCGGTCACCACTGAAGCTTTCTTT
TRBV4-1	TRBJ2-5	TRBD2	NA	CASSQGRLAGDQETQYF	TGCGCCAGCAGCCAGGGGAGACTAGCGGGAGACCAAGAGACCCAGTACTTC
TRBV9	TRBJ2-1	NA	many	CASSVRSSYNEQFF	TGTGCCAGCAGCGTAAGGAGCTCCTACAATGAGCAGTTCTTC
TRBV5-1	TRBJ2-6	NA	NA	CASSFTGRPGANVLTF	TGCGCCAGCAGCTTTACAGGGAGGCCTGGGGCCAACGTCCTGACTTTC
TRBV10-3	TRBJ1-1	NA	many	CAIAATSEGTEAFF	TGTGCCATCGCGGCGACAAGCGAGGGCACTGAAGCTTTCTTT
TRBV7-2	TRBJ1-4	NA	many	CASSPDRTNEKLFF	TGTGCCAGCAGCCCCGACAGAACTAATGAAAAACTGTTTTTT
TRBV6-1	TRBJ2-7	TRBD2	many	CASRQREPYEQYF	TGTGCCAGCCGACAGCGGGAACCCTACGAGCAGTACTTC
TRBV29-1	TRBJ2-7	NA	many	CSVSGGDAYEQYF	TGCAGCGTTTCCGGCGGGGATGCGTACGAGCAGTACTTC
TRBV11-3	TRBJ2-7	NA	many	CASRYKQLSWVEQYF	TGTGCCAGCAGATATAAACAGCTATCATGGGTCGAGCAGTACTTC
TRBV18	TRBJ2-1	TRBD2	few	CASSLGASGYNEQFF	TGTGCCAGCTCTCTTGGCGCTAGCGGCTACAATGAGCAGTTCTTC
TRBV10-3	TRBJ1-1	NA	many	CAISEGRPGLNTEAFF	TGTGCCATCAGTGAGGGACGTCCGGGGTTGAACACTGAAGCTTTCTTT
TRBV23-1	TRBJ2-1	TRBD1	few	CASSQRVLGQGICEQFF	TGCGCCAGCAGTCAACGCGTCCTGGGACAGGGTATTTGTGAGCAGTTCTTC
TRBV24-1	TRBJ1-5	NA	few	CATSLDGVKERNQPQHF	TGTGCCACCAGCCTGGACGGGGTTAAAGAGCGCAATCAGCCCCAGCATTTT
TRBV7-2	TRBJ2-2	TRBD2	NA	CASIPGGWETGELFF	TGTGCCAGCATCCCGGGAGGTTGGGAGACCGGGGAGCTGTTTTTT
TRBV20-1	TRBJ2-3	NA	many	CSARDPRELTDTQYF	TGCAGTGCTAGAGATCCCCGGGAACTCACAGATACGCAGTATTTT
TRBV20-1	TRBJ2-7	TRBD1	NA	CSARAGTGAYEQYF	TGCAGTGCTAGAGCCGGGACAGGGGCCTACGAGCAGTACTTC
TRBV20-1	TRBJ1-3	NA	few	CSAPTEGNTIYF	TGCAGTGCGCCGACAGAGGGAAACACCATATATTTT
TRBV29-1	TRBJ2-1	TRBD1	NA	CSGSGTDEQFF	TGCAGCGGATCCGGGACAGATGAGCAGTTCTTC
TRBV5-1	TRBJ2-3	NA	many	CASSFGSHSSADTQYF	TGCGCCAGCAGCTTCGGCAGCCATAGCAGTGCAGATACGCAGTATTTT
TRBV7-2	TRBJ2-7	TRBD1	NA	CASSSTGGPVEQYF	TGTGCCAGCAGCAGTACAGGGGGCCCGGTCGAGCAGTACTTC
TRBV5-4	TRBJ1-1	NA	NA	CASSLAGTKNTEAFF	TGTGCCAGCAGCTTGGCCGGGACGAAGAACACTGAAGCTTTCTTT
TRBV20-1	TRBJ2-7	TRBD2	NA	CSASSSGIYEQYF	TGCAGTGCTAGTTCTAGCGGGATCTACGAGCAGTACTTC
TRBV20-1	TRBJ2-7	TRBD2	many	CSARGLAGAGEQYF	TGCAGTGCCCGGGGACTAGCGGGAGCAGGGGAGCAGTACTTC
TRBV4-1	TRBJ1-2	TRBD1	many	CASSQSDRGKYGYTF	TGCGCCAGCAGCCAATCAGACAGGGGCAAGTATGGCTACACCTTC
TRBV28	TRBJ2-3	TRBD1	many	CASSGGQVGADTQYF	TGTGCCAGCAGTGGGGGACAGGTGGGGGCAGATACGCAGTATTTT
TRBV7-2	TRBJ1-1	NA	many	CASSLVRGTEAFF	TGTGCCAGCAGCTTAGTCAGGGGAACTGAAGCTTTCTTT
TRBV4-3	TRBJ2-3	TRBD2	NA	CASSQGTSVGTDTQYF	TGCGCCAGCAGCCAAGGGACTAGCGTCGGCACAGATACGCAGTATTTT
TRBV20-1	TRBJ2-7	TRBD1	many	CSARDLQGVAYEQYF	TGCAGTGCTAGAGATCTTCAGGGGGTAGCCTACGAGCAGTACTTC
TRBV29-1	TRBJ2-3	NA	many	CSATLMVGLTDTQYF	TGCAGCGCTACTCTAATGGTTGGTCTCACAGATACGCAGTATTTT
TRBV5-1	TRBJ2-1	TRBD2	many	CASSLGVAGVNEQFF	TGCGCCAGCAGCTTGGGGGTAGCGGGAGTGAATGAGCAGTTCTTC
TRBV9	TRBJ1-2	TRBD1	many	CASSVRQGGNYGYTF	TGTGCCAGCAGCGTCCGACAGGGTGGGAACTATGGCTACACCTTC
TRBV4-1	TRBJ2-7	NA	many	CASSQDPDSPNYEQYF	TGCGCCAGCAGCCAAGATCCGGACAGCCCTAACTACGAGCAGTACTTC
TRBV10-3	TRBJ2-1	TRBD2	many	CAISPTSVEQFF	TGTGCCATCAGTCCCACTAGCGTCGAGCAGTTCTTC
TRBV2	TRBJ2-3	NA	NA	CTSSFGSAAGLITDTQYF	TGTACCAGCAGTTTTGGTTCAGCGGCGGGACTTATCACAGATACGCAGTATTTT
TRBV28	TRBJ2-2	NA	many	CASRSRRAGELFF	TGTGCCAGCAGGTCAAGGAGAGCGGGGGAGCTGTTTTTT
TRBV3-1	TRBJ1-6	TRBD1	many	CASSQRQTGNSPLHF	TGTGCCAGCAGCCAACGACAGACAGGGAATTCACCCCTCCACTTT
TRBV4-2	TRBJ2-2	NA	many	CASSQVRGTGELFF	TGTGCCAGCAGCCAAGTTCGGGGCACCGGGGAGCTGTTTTTT
TRBV9	TRBJ1-1	NA	many	CASSVAPNTEAFF	TGTGCCAGCAGCGTAGCCCCAAACACTGAAGCTTTCTTT
TRBV10-3	TRBJ2-7	TRBD2	NA	CAMSGTRGYEQYF	TGTGCCATGAGCGGGACCCGTGGGTACGAGCAGTACTTC
TRBV12-3/TRBV12-4	TRBJ1-1	NA	NA	CASSLIAELNTEAFF	TGTGCCAGCAGTTTGATCGCGGAACTGAACACTGAAGCTTTCTTT
TRBV15	TRBJ1-1	NA	many	CATSRDLNTEAFF	TGTGCCACCAGCAGAGATCTGAACACTGAAGCTTTCTTT
TRBV6-1	TRBJ2-1	TRBD2	many	CASSEEGPGLPYNNEQFF	TGTGCCAGCAGTGAAGAGGGACCGGGACTACCGTATAACAATGAGCAGTTCTTC
TRBV6-1	TRBJ2-5	NA	NA	CASSPRRGPETQYF	TGTGCCAGCAGTCCACGGAGGGGGCCGGAGACCCAGTACTTC
TRBV15	TRBJ2-1	NA	NA	CATSRDRRPYNEQFF	TGTGCCACCAGCAGAGACAGACGCCCTTACAATGAGCAGTTCTTC
TRBV10-2	TRBJ1-1	TRBD1	once	CASSVGTQGGTEAFF	TGCGCCAGCAGTGTCGGGACGCAGGGGGGCACTGAAGCTTTCTTT